These 7 T cell receptor beta chains share one sample of origin, sequenced in a study of regulatory T cells in long-lasting Graves disease. Building the TCR beta libraries relied on iRepertoire HTBI primers, and CDR3 regions underwent Arm-PCR. TCRdb called the multiplex PCR reads again in MiXCR, with one record for every CDR3 protein. Among under 700,000 distinct CDR3 sequences listed, around 16% were seen once. Described time point: newly diagnosed GD, antithyroid drugs for less than 3 months. Scientists built the TCR library using RNA that was extracted from PBMCs. Separately, the same data were catalogued under a study of T cells in Graves' hyperthyroidism and ophthalmopathy.

Sequencing used peripheral blood mononuclear cells (PBMCs), obtained at new diagnosis, from a patient treated with antithyroid drugs. The origin of the receptors is a woman aged 35 to 60 with Graves disease.

This clonotype was detected many times. This sequence joins TRBV20-1 and TRBJ2-1; 7 bases align to TRBD2. This CDR3 comprises 15 residues. The germline CDR1 and CDR2 sequences are DFQATT and SNEGSKA (reference sequence). V shed 0 bases and J 8 bases; nucleotides not matched to a gene: 10. This chain's CDR3 is CSARDGEGDRDEQFF. The CDR3 nucleotides are TGCAGTGCTAGAGACGGGGAGGGTGATAGGGATGAGCAGTTCTTC.

This clonotype was detected ten times or more. The J gene is TRBJ2-1, the V gene TRBV28; D gene unclear. The V and J ends lost 4 bases and 6 bases respectively, with 10 bases between them. The germline V gene encodes CDR1 MDHEN and CDR2 SYDVKM. The CDR3 length is 13 residues. Here the CDR3 DNA reads TGTGCCAGCAGTTCCCTAGTAGTCAATGAGCAGTTCTTC. This gives the protein CASSSLVVNEQFF.

This clonotype was detected ten times or more. The chain employs TRBV11-2 and TRBJ2-1, with D possibly called TRBD1 or TRBD2 (5 bases each). V lost 0 bases and J 7 bases, leaving 19 bases between the germline ends. Germline assignment: CDR1 SGHAT and CDR2 FQNNGV. The CDR3 length is 17 residues. The CDR3 loop is CASSLERWGRKTNEQFF. The CDR3 DNA follows: TGTGCCAGCAGCTTAGAGCGCTGGGGACGGAAGACGAATGAGCAGTTCTTC.

This clonotype was observed a few times. The V gene is TRBV6-1, the J gene TRBJ1-3; the match to TRBD1 covers 7 bases. The CDR3 length is 15 residues. Trimming cost V 5 bases and J 2 bases; bases outside gene matches: 6. Germline CDR1 MNHNS, CDR2 SASEGT. The CDR3 DNA is TGTGCCAGCAGTCCACAGGGGAGCCCTGGAAACACCATATATTTT. Translated, it gives CASSPQGSPGNTIYF.

The rearrangement joins TRBV3-1 to TRBJ1-6; D might be TRBD1 (5 bases). CDR3 length: 15 amino acids. Germline V gives CDR1 LGHDT, CDR2 YNNKEL (reference sequence). Trimming left V 0 bases short and J 6 bases short, with 9 bases between. The CDR3 bases are TGTGCCAGCAGCCAAGATGGGGCAGCTAATTCACCCCTCCACTTT. Amino acid sequence: CASSQDGAANSPLHF.

The chain uses TRBV5-6 and TRBJ1-3; D remains ambiguous. The V gene's germline CDR1 is SGHDT and CDR2 YYEEEE. Trimming left V 0 bases short and J 2 bases short, with 6 bases between. The CDR3 spans 14 residues. The CDR3 protein is CASSLGQPGNTIYF. For the CDR3, the DNA is TGTGCCAGCAGCTTGGGTCAACCTGGAAACACCATATATTTT.

This clonotype was found many times. The rearrangement joins TRBV12-3 or TRBV12-4 to TRBJ2-3; TRBD1 agrees at 12 bases. The CDR3 extends over 16 amino acids. J lost 4 bases, V lost 9 bases, and 11 bases had no gene match. CDR3 DNA: TGTGCCAGTATTAGCGGGGACAGGGGGCGGTCAGATACGCAGTATTTT. Amino acids: CASISGDRGRSDTQYF.